This T cell receptor beta chain came from a study of blood T cell repertoires in COVID-19. For the study at large: Spain, Italy and the United States supplied samples that represented acute and convalescent COVID-19. Nucleic acid was either cDNA or gDNA, and it came from T cells, B-cell-depleted T cells, or PBMCs.

Authors' data handling: The assay estimated nucleated cells by amplifying reference gene primers. Some clones are missing from TCRdb's copy, which holds only in-frame ones; the method was immunoSEQ multiplex PCR. D and trimming come from the DNA, and the V and J calls and clone size come from that table. The sample comprises under 250,000 clones, around 85% of which are singletons, and approximately 8% rests with the top ten. Germline lookup yields CDR1 SGHDT and CDR2 YYEEEE. There are 15 residues in the CDR3. V lost 4 bases, J lost 7 bases, and 15 bases lay in between. The clonotype comes from a woman aged 80 or over with acute or convalescent COVID-19. Sequences were obtained from peripheral blood. The chain carries TRBV5-6 and TRBJ1-6; possibly TRBD1 for D (6 bases). The CDR3 coding sequence is TGTGCCAGCAGCCCTACAGGGCCGGGGAATTCACCCCTCCACTTT. Translation: CASSPTGPGNSPLHF.